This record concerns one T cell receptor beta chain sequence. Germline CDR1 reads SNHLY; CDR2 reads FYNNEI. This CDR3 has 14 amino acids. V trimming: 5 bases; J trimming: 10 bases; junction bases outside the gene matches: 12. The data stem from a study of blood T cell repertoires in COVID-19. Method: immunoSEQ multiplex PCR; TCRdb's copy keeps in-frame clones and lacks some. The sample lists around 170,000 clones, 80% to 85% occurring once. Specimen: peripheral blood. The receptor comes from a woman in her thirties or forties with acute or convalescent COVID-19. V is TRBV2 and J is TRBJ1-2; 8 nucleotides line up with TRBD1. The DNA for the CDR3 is TGTGCCAGCAGTTCAGGGACAGGAACAATCGACTACACCTTC. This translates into CASSSGTGTIDYTF.